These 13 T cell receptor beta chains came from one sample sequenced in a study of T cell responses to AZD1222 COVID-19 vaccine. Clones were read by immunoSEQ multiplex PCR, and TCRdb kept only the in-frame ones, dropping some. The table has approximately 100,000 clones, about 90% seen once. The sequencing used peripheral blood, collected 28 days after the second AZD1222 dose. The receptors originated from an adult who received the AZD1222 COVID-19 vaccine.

CDR3 nucleotides: TGTGCCAGCAGCTTGGTTGGCCACCCTGTCTACACCTTC. Amino acids: CASSLVGHPVYTF. The chain carries TRBV5-6 and TRBJ1-2; D is ambiguous. V was clipped by 0 bases and J by 10 bases, with 13 bases between them. This CDR3 comprises 13 residues. CDR1 and CDR2 (germline): SGHDT, YYEEEE.

The CDR3 DNA follows: TGTGCCAGCAGTTACCACAGAGCTTCTGGGGCCAACGTCCTGACTTTC. It specifies CASSYHRASGANVLTF. The chain couples TRBV7-8 to TRBJ2-6; D remains ambiguous. CDR1 SGHVS and CDR2 FQNEAQ come from the germline V gene. Trimming took off 6 bases at V and 1 base at J, with 13 bases between the two ends. The CDR3 has 16 residues.

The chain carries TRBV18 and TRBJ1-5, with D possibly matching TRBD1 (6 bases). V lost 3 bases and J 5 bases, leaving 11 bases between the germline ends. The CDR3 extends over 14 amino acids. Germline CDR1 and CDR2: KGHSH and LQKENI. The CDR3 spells CASSPAGGHQPQHF. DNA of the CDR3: TGTGCCAGCTCACCTGCGGGGGGCCATCAGCCCCAGCATTTT.

This CDR3 is CASSLEGNNQPQHF. CDR3 in DNA: TGTGCCAGCAGCTTGGAGGGGAACAATCAGCCCCAGCATTTT. The V call is TRBV5-4, the J call TRBJ1-5; weak D call: TRBD1 (5 bases). Germline loops: CDR1 SGHNT, CDR2 YYREEE (reference sequence). The ends were cut back, 0 bases at V and 3 bases at J, with 7 bases in the middle. The CDR3 is 14 residues long.

The CDR3 loop is CASSPGTGGKVGYGYTF. The DNA for the CDR3 is TGTGCCAGCAGTCCCGGGACAGGGGGCAAAGTTGGCTATGGCTACACCTTC. The rearrangement joins TRBV28 to TRBJ1-2, with 12 bases fitting TRBD1. The V segment lost 5 bases and the J segment 4 bases; nucleotides outside the gene matches: 11. Germline CDR1 and CDR2: MDHEN and SYDVKM. This CDR3 is built from 17 residues.

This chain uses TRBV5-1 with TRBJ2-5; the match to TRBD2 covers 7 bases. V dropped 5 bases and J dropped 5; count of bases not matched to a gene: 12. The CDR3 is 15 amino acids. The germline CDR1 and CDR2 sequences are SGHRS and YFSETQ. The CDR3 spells CASSSWLAELETQYF. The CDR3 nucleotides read TGCGCCAGCAGTTCCTGGCTAGCGGAATTGGAGACCCAGTACTTC.

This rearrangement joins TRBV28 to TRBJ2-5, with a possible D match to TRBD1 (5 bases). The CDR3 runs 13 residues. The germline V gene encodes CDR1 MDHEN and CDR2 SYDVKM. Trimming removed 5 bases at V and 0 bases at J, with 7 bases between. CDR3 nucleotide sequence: TGTGCCAGCAGTCCCAGGGACCAAGAGACCCAGTACTTC. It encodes CASSPRDQETQYF.

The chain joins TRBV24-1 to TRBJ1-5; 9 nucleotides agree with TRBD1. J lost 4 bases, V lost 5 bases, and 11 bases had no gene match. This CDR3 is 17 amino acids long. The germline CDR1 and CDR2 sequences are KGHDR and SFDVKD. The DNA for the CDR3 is TGTGCCACCAGTGCCGGCGGTCTGGACAGGGGAAATCAGCCCCAGCATTTT. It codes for CATSAGGLDRGNQPQHF.

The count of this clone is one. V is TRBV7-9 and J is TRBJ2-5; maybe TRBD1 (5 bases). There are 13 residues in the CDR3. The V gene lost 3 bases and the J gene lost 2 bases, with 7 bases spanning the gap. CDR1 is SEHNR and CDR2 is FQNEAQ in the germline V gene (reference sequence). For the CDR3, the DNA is TGTGCCAGCAGCTTCGACAGTCAAGAGACCCAGTACTTC. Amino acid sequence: CASSFDSQETQYF.

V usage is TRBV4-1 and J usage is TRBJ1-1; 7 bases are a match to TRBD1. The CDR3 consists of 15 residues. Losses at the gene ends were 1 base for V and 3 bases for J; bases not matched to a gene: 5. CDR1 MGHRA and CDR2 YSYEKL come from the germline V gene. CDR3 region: CASSQVNRGDTEAFF. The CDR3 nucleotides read TGCGCCAGCAGCCAAGTTAACAGGGGAGACACTGAAGCTTTCTTT.

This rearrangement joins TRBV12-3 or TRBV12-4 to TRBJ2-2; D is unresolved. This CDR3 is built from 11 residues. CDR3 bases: TGTAATTGTTACAAGACCGGGGAGCTGTTTTTT. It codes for CNCYKTGELFF.

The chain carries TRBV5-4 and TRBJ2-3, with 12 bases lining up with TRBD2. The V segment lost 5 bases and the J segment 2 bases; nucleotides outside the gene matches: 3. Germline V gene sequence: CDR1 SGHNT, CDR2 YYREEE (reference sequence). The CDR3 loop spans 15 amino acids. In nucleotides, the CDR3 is TGTGCCAGCAGTCTAGCGGGAGGGCACACAGATACGCAGTATTTT. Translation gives CASSLAGGHTDTQYF.

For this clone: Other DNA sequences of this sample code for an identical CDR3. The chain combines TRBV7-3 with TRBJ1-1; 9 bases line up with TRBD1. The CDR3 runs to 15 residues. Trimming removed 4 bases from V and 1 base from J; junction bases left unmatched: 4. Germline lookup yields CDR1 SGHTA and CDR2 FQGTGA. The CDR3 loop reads CASSSTGGSNTEAFF. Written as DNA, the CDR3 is TGTGCCAGCAGCTCGACAGGGGGTTCGAACACTGAAGCTTTCTTT.